A single sample is the source of the 5 T cell receptor beta chains below, sequenced in a study of OX40 agonist ivuxolimab in advanced cancers. Sequencing used immunoSEQ multiplex PCR; TCRdb keeps in-frame clones, though not all of them. The data contain 65,000 to 90,000 clones, approximately 90% of them singletons. Specimen: CD4+ or CD8+ T cells sorted from blood, collected in a trial of the OX40 agonist ivuxolimab. The receptors were sampled from an adult with an advanced solid tumor such as melanoma, head and neck, liver or kidney cancer.

This chain uses TRBV7-9 with TRBJ1-1; 9 bases are a match to TRBD1. CDR1 and CDR2 from the germline V gene are SEHNR and FQNEAQ (reference sequence). Losses at the gene ends were 1 base for V and 10 bases for J; bases not matched to a gene: 4. The CDR3 spans 13 residues. CDR3 loop: CASSLVRTGAAFF. The CDR3 DNA reads TGTGCCAGCAGCTTAGTAAGGACAGGGGCAGCTTTCTTT.

The chain employs TRBV19 and TRBJ2-3, with 7 bases identical to TRBD2. CDR1 and CDR2 (germline): LNHDA, SQIVND (reference sequence). V dropped 6 bases and J dropped 2; count of bases not matched to a gene: 8. The CDR3 is 15 residues long. This chain's CDR3 is CASRSSAGLTDTQYF. DNA for the CDR3: TGTGCCAGTAGGTCCTCAGCGGGGCTCACAGATACGCAGTATTTT.

The V call is TRBV21-1, the J call TRBJ2-7. TRBV21-1 is flagged as a pseudogene. The CDR3 has 14 residues. CDR3 sequence reads: CASSNTARSYEQYF. The CDR3 DNA is TGTGCCAGCAGCAATACAGCGCGCTCCTACGAGCAGTACTTC.

V usage is TRBV5-1 and J usage is TRBJ2-1; 8 bases agree with TRBD2. CDR3 size: 16 residues. V lost 4 bases and J lost 3; bases outside the gene matches: 9. CDR1 and CDR2 (germline): SGHRS, YFSETQ. CDR3 nucleotide sequence: TGCGCCAGCAGCGCCACCGGGACTAGAGGCTACAATGAGCAGTTCTTC. Residues: CASSATGTRGYNEQFF.

A word on this clone: The sample holds other DNA sequences that translate to the same CDR3. V is TRBV5-4 and J is TRBJ2-7; TRBD2 matches at 8 bases. This CDR3 contains 14 residues. V lost 4 bases to trimming and J lost 0 bases; unmatched junction nucleotides: 3. CDR1 is SGHNT and CDR2 is YYREEE in the germline V gene (reference sequence). This CDR3 is CASSLSGSSYEQYF. The CDR3 DNA reads TGTGCCAGCAGCCTCAGCGGGAGCTCCTACGAGCAGTACTTC.